This entry concerns a single T cell receptor beta chain. These data belong to a study of spatial heterogeneity in lung cancer. The time point is: sample taken at primary tumor resection. The germline V gene has CDR1 LNHDA and CDR2 SQIVND (reference sequence). The germline V and J ends were trimmed by 3 bases and 4 bases, with 9 bases remaining between them. The CDR3 is 13 amino acids. In TCRdb, the 5' RACE reads were re-called with MiXCR into one record per CDR3 protein. Here the sample spans tens of thousands of distinct CDR3 sequences, about 8.5% being singletons. The V gene is TRBV19, the J gene TRBJ2-5; D uncertain. Sequenced here: PBMCs, sampled at surgery. The receptor's source is a male donor with early-stage non-small cell lung cancer. DNA for the CDR3: TGTGCCAGTAGTATGAAGGACGGAGAGACCCAGTACTTC. Translating it yields CASSMKDGETQYF.